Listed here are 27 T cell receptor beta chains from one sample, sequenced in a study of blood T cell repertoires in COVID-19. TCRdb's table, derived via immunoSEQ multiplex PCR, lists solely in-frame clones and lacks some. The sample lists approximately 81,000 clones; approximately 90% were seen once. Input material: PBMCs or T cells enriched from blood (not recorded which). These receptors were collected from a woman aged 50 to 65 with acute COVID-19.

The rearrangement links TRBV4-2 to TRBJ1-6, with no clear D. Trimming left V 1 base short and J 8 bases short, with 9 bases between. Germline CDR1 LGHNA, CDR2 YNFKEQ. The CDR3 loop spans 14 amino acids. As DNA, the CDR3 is TGTGCCAGCAGCCAAGCCCCGGAGGATTCACCCCTCCACTTT. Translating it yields CASSQAPEDSPLHF.

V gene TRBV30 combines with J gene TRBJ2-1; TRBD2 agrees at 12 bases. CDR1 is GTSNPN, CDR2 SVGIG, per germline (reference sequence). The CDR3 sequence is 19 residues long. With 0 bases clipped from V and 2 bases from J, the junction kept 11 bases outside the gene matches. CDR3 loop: CAWSVPEPSGRAPYNEQFF. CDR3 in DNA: TGTGCCTGGAGTGTACCCGAACCTAGCGGGAGGGCCCCCTACAATGAGCAGTTCTTC.

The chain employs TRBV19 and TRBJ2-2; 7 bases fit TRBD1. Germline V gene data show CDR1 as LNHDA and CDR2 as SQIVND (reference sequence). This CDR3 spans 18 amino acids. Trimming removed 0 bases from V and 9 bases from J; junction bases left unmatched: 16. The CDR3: CASSIDGQARPRSRELFF. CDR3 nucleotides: TGTGCCAGTAGTATAGATGGACAGGCTCGACCCCGTTCTCGGGAGCTGTTTTTT.

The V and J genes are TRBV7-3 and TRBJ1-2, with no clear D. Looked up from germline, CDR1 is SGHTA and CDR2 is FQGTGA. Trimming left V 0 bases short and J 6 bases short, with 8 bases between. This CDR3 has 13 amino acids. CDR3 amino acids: CASSLTPRDGYTF. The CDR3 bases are TGTGCCAGCAGCTTAACTCCACGGGATGGCTACACCTTC.

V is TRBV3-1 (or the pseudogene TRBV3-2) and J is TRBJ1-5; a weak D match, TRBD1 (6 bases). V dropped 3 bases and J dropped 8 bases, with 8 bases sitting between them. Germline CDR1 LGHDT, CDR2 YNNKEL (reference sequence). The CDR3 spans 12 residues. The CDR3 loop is CASSHRGEPQHF. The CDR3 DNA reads TGTGCCAGCAGCCACAGGGGTGAGCCCCAGCATTTT.

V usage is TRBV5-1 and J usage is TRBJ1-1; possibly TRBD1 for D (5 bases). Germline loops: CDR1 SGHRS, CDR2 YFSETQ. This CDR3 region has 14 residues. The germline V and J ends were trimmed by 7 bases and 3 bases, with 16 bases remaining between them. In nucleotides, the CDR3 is TGCGCCAGCTGTGCGTCAGGGTATGACACTGAAGCTTTCTTT. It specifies CASCASGYDTEAFF. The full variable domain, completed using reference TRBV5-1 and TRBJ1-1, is KAGVTQTPRYLIKTRGQQVTLSCSPISGHRSVSWYQQTPGQGLQFLFEYFSETQRNKGNFPGRFSGRQFSNSRSEMNVSTLELGDSALYLCASCASGYDTEAFFGQGTRLTVV.

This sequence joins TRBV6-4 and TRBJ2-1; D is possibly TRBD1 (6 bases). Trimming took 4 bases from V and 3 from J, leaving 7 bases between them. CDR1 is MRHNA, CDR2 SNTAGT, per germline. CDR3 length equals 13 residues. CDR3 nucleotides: TGTGCCAGCAGTGTACAGGGCTACAATGAGCAGTTCTTC. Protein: CASSVQGYNEQFF.

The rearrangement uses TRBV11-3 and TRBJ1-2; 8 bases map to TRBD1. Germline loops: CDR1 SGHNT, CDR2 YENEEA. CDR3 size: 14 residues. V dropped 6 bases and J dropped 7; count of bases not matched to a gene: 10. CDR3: CASRPGQGGSGYTF. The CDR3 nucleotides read TGTGCCAGCAGACCAGGACAGGGCGGTTCTGGCTACACCTTC.

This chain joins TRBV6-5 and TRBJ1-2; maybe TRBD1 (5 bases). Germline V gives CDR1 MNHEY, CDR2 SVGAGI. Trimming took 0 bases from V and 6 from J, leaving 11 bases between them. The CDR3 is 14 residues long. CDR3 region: CASSYSGQGDGYTF. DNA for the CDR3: TGTGCCAGCAGTTACTCAGGGCAGGGCGATGGCTACACCTTC.

The CDR3 spells CASSTPGGNVYEQYF. The CDR3 DNA reads TGTGCCAGCAGTACTCCAGGGGGGAATGTTTACGAGCAGTACTTC. This rearrangement joins TRBV28 to TRBJ2-7; maybe TRBD1 (7 bases). The CDR3 has 15 amino acids. Trimming removed 5 bases from V and 4 bases from J, with 18 bases in between. CDR1 and CDR2 from the germline V gene are MDHEN and SYDVKM.

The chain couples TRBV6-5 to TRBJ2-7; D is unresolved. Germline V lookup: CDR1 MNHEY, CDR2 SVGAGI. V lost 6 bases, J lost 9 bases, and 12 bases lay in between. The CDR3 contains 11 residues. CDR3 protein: CASSSNRVQYF. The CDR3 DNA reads TGTGCCAGCAGCTCAAACCGGGTGCAGTACTTC.

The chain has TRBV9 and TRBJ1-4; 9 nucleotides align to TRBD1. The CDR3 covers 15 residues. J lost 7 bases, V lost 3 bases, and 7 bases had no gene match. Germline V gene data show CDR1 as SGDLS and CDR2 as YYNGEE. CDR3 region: CASSAQQGASEKLFF. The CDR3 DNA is TGTGCCAGCAGCGCCCAACAGGGGGCAAGTGAAAAACTGTTTTTT.

The CDR3 DNA follows: TGTGCCAGCAGCACTACTTTTGTAGCGGGGAGCACAGATACGCAGTATTTT. It translates to CASSTTFVAGSTDTQYF. The chain recombines TRBV7-2 with TRBJ2-3; 8 bases are shared with TRBD2. The germline V gene has CDR1 SGHTA and CDR2 FQGNSA. This CDR3 has 17 residues. The trim removed 5 bases at V and 0 bases at J, leaving 10 bases unmatched.

CDR3 coding DNA: TGTGCCAGCGGCCGTGGACTAGCGGGGACGAACACCGGGGAGCTGTTTTTT. It encodes CASGRGLAGTNTGELFF. The chain employs TRBV27 and TRBJ2-2; 12 nucleotides align to TRBD2. Germline CDR1 reads MNHEY; CDR2 reads SMNVEV (reference sequence). The CDR3 has 17 residues. The trim removed 8 bases at V and 0 bases at J, leaving 7 bases unmatched.

In DNA form, the CDR3 reads TGTGCCATCAGGAAGACCGGGACTAGCGGGAGTGATGAGCAGTTCTTC. This sequence encodes CAIRKTGTSGSDEQFF. J is TRBJ2-1 and V is TRBV10-3; TRBD2 matches at 14 bases. The junction had 9 bases not matched to a gene; V was cut back by 6 bases and J by 8 bases. CDR1 and CDR2 (germline): ENHRY, SYGVKD. The CDR3 is 16 residues long.

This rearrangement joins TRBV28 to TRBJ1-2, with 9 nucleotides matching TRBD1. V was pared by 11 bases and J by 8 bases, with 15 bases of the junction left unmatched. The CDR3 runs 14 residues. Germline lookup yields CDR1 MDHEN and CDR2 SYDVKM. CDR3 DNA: TGTGCCTCTGGGAGGGGAGGGACAGGGAACGGCTACACCTTC. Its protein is CASGRGGTGNGYTF.

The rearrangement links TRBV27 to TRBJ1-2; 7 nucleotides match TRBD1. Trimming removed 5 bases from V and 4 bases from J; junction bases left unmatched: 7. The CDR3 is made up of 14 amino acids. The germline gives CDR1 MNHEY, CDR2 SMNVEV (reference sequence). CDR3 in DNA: TGTGCCAGCAGTGGGTCCAGGGGGGTCTATGGCTACACCTTC. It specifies CASSGSRGVYGYTF.

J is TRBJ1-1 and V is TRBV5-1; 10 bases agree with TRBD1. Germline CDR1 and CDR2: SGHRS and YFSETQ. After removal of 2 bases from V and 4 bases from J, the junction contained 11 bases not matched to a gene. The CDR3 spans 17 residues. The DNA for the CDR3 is TGCGCCAGCAGCTTTTACACCGGGACAGGGGCTGGCACTGAAGCTTTCTTT. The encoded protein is CASSFYTGTGAGTEAFF.

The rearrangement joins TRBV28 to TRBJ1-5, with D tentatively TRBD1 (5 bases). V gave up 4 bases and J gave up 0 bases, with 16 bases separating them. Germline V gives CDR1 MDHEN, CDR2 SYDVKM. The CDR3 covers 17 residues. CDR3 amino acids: CASSSHRRAYSNQPQHF. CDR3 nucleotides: TGTGCCAGCAGTTCCCACAGGAGGGCCTATAGCAATCAGCCCCAGCATTTT.

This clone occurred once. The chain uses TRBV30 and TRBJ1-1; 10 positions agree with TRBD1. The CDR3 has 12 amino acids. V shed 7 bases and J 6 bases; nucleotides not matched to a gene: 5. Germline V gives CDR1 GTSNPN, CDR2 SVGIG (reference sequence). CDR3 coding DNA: TGTGCCTTTGACAGGGGGCACGCTGAAGCTTTCTTT. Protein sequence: CAFDRGHAEAFF.

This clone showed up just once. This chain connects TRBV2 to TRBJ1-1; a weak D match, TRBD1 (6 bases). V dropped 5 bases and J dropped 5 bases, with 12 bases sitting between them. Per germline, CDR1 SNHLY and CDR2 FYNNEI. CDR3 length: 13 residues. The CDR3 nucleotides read TGTGCCAGCAGTACCCAGGGGAAGACTGAAGCTTTCTTT. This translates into CASSTQGKTEAFF.

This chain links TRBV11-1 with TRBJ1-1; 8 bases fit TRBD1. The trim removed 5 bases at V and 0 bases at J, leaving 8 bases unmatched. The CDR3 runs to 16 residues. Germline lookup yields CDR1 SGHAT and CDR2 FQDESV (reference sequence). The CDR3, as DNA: TGTGCCAGCAGCCCCAGGGACAGGTCCATGAACACTGAAGCTTTCTTT. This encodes CASSPRDRSMNTEAFF.

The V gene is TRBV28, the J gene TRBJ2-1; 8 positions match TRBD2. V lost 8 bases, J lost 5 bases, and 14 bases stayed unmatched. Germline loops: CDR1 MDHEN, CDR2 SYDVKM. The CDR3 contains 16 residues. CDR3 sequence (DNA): TGTGCCAGCCCTCCCGGAGTATCGGGAGGGGACAATGAGCAGTTCTTC. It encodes CASPPGVSGGDNEQFF.

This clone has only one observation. The CDR3 coding sequence is TGTGCCAGTAGCTATGGGACTTCTCGCAATCAGCCCCAGCATTTT. It encodes CASSYGTSRNQPQHF. V is TRBV19 and J is TRBJ1-5, with D possibly matching TRBD1 (5 bases). This CDR3 comprises 15 residues. Trimming removed 6 bases from V and 2 bases from J, with 14 bases in between. Germline V gene sequence: CDR1 LNHDA, CDR2 SQIVND (reference sequence).

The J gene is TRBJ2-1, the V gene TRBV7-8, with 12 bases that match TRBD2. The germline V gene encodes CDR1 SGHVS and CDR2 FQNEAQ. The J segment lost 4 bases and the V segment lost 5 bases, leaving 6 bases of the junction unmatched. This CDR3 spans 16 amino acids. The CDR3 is CASSPGLAGRYNEQFF. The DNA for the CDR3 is TGTGCCAGCAGCCCAGGACTAGCGGGACGGTACAATGAGCAGTTCTTC.

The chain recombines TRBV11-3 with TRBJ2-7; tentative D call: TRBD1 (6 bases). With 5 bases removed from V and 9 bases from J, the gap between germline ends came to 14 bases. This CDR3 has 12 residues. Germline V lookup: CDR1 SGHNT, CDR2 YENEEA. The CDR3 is CASSPNRRGQYF. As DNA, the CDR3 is TGTGCCAGCAGCCCCAATCGCAGGGGGCAGTACTTC.

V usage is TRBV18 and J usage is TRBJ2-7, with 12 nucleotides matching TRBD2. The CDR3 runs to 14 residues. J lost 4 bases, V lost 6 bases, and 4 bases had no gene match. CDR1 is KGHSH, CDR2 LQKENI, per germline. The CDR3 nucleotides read TGTGCCAGCTCCCCAGGGACTAGCGGGTACGAGCAGTACTTC. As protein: CASSPGTSGYEQYF.